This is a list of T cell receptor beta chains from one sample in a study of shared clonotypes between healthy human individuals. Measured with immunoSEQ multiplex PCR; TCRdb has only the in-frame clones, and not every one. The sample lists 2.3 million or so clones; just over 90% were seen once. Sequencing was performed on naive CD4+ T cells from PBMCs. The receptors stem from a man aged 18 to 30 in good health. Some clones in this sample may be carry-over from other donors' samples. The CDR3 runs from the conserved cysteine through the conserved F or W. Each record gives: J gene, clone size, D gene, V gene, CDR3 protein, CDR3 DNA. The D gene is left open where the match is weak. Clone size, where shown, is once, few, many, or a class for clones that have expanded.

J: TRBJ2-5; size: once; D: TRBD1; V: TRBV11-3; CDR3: CASSFRTGGRETQYF; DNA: TGTGCCAGCAGCTTTAGGACAGGGGGCAGGGAGACCCAGTACTTC
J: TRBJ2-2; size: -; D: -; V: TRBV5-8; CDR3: CASSFGRLNTGELFF; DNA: TGTGCCAGCAGCTTTGGACGACTGAACACCGGGGAGCTGTTTTTT
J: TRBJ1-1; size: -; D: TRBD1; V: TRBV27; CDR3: CASIRTAGGLNTEAFF; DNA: TGTGCCAGCATTCGGACGGCAGGGGGGCTGAACACTGAAGCTTTCTTT
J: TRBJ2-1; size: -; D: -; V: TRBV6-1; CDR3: CASSGGINPGNEQFF; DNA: TGTGCCAGCAGTGGGGGGATCAACCCAGGAAATGAGCAGTTCTTC
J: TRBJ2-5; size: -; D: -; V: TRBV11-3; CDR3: CASRSGVGETQYF; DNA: TGTGCCAGCAGATCCGGGGTGGGTGAGACCCAGTACTTC
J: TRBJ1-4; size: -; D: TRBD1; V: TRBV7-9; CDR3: CASSFRTGGTDEKLFF; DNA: TGTGCCAGCAGCTTCAGGACAGGGGGGACGGATGAAAAACTGTTTTTT
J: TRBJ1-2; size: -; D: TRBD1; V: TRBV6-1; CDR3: CASSEWIGGDYGYTF; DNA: TGTGCCAGCAGTGAATGGATAGGGGGCGACTATGGCTACACCTTC
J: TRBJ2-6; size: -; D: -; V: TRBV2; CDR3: CASSEIVRGPAGSGANVLTF; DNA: TGTGCCAGCAGTGAAATAGTGAGGGGACCGGCAGGCTCTGGGGCCAACGTCCTGACTTTC
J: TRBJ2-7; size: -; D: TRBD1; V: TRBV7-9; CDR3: CANTGAPSYEQYF; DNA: TGTGCCAATACAGGGGCTCCCTCTTACGAGCAGTACTTC
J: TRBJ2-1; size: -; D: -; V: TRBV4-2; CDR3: CASSLTAGRDRSYNEQFF; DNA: TGTGCCAGCAGCCTCACCGCCGGCCGGGACCGGTCCTACAATGAGCAGTTCTTC
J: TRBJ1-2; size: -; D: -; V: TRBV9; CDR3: CASSVGDDYGYTF; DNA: TGTGCCAGCAGCGTAGGAGACGACTATGGCTACACCTTC
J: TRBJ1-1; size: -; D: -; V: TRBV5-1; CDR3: CASSLEASNTEAFF; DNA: TGCGCCAGCAGCTTGGAGGCCAGTAACACTGAAGCTTTCTTT
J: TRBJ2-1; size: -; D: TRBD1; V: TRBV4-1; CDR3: CASSQVPGTGYNEQFF; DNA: TGCGCCAGCAGCCAAGTCCCCGGGACAGGGTACAATGAGCAGTTCTTC
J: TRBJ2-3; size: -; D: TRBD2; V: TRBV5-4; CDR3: CASSPRGEGTDTQYF; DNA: TGTGCCAGCAGCCCACGGGGGGAGGGCACAGATACGCAGTATTTT
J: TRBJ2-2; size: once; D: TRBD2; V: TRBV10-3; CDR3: CAISGPGLAGVITGELFF; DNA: TGTGCCATCAGTGGGCCGGGACTAGCGGGAGTAATAACCGGGGAGCTGTTTTTT
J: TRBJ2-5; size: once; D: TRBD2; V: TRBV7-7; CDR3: CASSLGLAEYQTQYF; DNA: TGTGCCAGCAGCTTAGGACTAGCGGAGTACCAAACCCAGTACTTC
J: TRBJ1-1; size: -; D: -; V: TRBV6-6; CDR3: CASSYSTKLNTEAFF; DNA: TGTGCCAGCAGTTATTCGACTAAACTGAACACTGAAGCTTTCTTT
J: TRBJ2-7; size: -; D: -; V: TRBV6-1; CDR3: CASSEALRNEQYF; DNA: TGTGCCAGCAGTGAAGCGCTCAGGAACGAGCAGTACTTC
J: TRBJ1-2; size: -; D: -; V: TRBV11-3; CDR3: CASSFYGDGYTF; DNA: TGTGCCAGCAGCTTCTACGGAGACGGCTACACCTTC
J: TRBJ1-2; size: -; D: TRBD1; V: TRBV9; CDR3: CASGAGGANYGYTF; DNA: TGTGCCAGCGGTGCAGGGGGAGCTAACTATGGCTACACCTTC
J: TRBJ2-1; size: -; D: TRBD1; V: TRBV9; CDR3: CASSADNRGLGEQFF; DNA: TGTGCCAGCAGCGCCGACAACAGGGGGCTGGGTGAGCAGTTCTTC
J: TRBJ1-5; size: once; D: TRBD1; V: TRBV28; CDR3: CASSPFPTGTVYNQPQHF; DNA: TGTGCCAGCAGTCCTTTCCCTACCGGGACAGTTTATAATCAGCCCCAGCATTTT
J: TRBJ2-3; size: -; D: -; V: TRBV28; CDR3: CASMLAPSTDTQYF; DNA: TGTGCCAGCATGTTAGCGCCTAGCACAGATACGCAGTATTTT
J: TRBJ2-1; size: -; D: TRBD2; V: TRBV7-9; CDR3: CASSTTSGRSVYNEQFF; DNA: TGTGCCAGCAGCACCACTAGCGGGAGATCCGTCTACAATGAGCAGTTCTTC
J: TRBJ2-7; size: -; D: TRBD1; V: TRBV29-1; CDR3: CSVPGQTYEQYF; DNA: TGCAGCGTACCGGGACAGACCTACGAGCAGTACTTC
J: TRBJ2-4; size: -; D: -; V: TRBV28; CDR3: CASSFPGWRVEDIQYF; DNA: TGTGCCAGCAGTTTCCCCGGTTGGCGGGTTGAGGACATTCAGTACTTC
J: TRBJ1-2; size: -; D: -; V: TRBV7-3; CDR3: CASSSGQGYGYTF; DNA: TGTGCCAGCAGCTCCGGGCAGGGCTATGGCTACACCTTC
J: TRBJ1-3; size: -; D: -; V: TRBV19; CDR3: CASRRTTDSGNTIYF; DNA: TGTGCCAGTAGAAGGACGACGGACTCTGGAAACACCATATATTTT
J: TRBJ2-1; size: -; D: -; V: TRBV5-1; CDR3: CASRTRPGEQFF; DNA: TGCGCCAGCAGGACCAGGCCCGGTGAGCAGTTCTTC
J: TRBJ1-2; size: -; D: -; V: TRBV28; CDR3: CASRDSQQYGYTF; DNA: TGTGCCAGCAGGGACAGCCAGCAGTACGGCTACACCTTC
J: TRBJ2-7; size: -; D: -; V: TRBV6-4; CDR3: CASRTTYGEQYF; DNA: TGTGCCAGCAGAACAACTTATGGTGAGCAGTACTTC
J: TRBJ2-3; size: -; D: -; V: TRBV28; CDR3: CASSDRRYGQYF; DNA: TGTGCCAGCAGTGACAGGCGGTATGGGCAGTATTTT
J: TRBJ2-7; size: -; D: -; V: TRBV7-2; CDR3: CASSLLGYEQYF; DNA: TGTGCCAGCAGCTTATTAGGATACGAGCAGTACTTC
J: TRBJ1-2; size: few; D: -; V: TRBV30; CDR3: CAWSGGNYGYTF; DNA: TGTGCCTGGAGTGGGGGTAACTATGGCTACACCTTC
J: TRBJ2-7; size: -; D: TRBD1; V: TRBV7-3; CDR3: CASSPGQGPYEQYF; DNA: TGTGCCAGCAGCCCTGGACAGGGCCCCTACGAGCAGTACTTC
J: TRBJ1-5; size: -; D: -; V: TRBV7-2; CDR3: CASSQVYSNQPQHF; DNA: TGTGCCAGCAGCCAGGTTTATAGCAATCAGCCCCAGCATTTT
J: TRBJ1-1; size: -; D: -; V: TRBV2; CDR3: CASSDRAGDNWKAFF; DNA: TGTGCCAGCAGTGATCGGGCGGGCGATAATTGGAAAGCTTTCTTT
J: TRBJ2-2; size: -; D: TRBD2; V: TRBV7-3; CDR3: CASSAQGSGREETGELFF; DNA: TGTGCCAGCAGCGCCCAAGGGAGCGGGAGGGAGGAGACCGGGGAGCTGTTTTTT
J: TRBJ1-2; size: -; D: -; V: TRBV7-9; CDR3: CASSSLDFGYTF; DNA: TGTGCCAGCAGCTCCCTAGACTTTGGCTACACCTTC
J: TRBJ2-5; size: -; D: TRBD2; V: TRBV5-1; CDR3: CASSLAGGASETQYF; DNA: TGCGCCAGCAGCTTGGCCGGGGGGGCTAGCGAGACCCAGTACTTC
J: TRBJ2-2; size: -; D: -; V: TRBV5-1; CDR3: CASSLETLGTGELFF; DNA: TGCGCCAGCAGCTTGGAGACACTAGGCACCGGGGAGCTGTTTTTT
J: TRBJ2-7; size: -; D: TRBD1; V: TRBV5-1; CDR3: CASSLGQGPYEQYF; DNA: TGCGCCAGCAGCCTAGGACAGGGCCCCTACGAGCAGTACTTC
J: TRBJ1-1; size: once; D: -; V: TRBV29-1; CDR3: CSVEGRPVAFF; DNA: TGCAGCGTTGAGGGGCGTCCTGTTGCTTTCTTT
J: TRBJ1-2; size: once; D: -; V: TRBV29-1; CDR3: CSVYLLGYGYTF; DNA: TGCAGCGTTTATCTTCTGGGCTATGGCTACACCTTC
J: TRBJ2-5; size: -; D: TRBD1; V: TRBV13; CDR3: CASSLAGQLKTQYF; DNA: TGTGCCAGCAGCTTAGCGGGACAGTTAAAGACCCAGTACTTC
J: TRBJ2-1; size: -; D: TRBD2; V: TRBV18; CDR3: CASSPLAGPGNEQFF; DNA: TGTGCCAGCTCACCTCTAGCGGGGCCGGGAAATGAGCAGTTCTTC
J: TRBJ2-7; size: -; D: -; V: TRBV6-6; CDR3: CASSYGFGKIPYEQYF; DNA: TGTGCCAGCAGTTACGGTTTCGGGAAAATTCCCTACGAGCAGTACTTC
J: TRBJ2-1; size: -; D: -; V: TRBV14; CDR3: CASSLISSYNEQFF; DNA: TGTGCCAGCAGCCTCATCAGCTCCTACAATGAGCAGTTCTTC
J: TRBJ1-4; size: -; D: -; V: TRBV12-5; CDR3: CASGPPWEDRLFF; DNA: TGTGCTAGTGGTCCACCATGGGAGGATCGCCTGTTTTTT
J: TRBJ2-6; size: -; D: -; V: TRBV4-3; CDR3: CASSPTGELAGANVLTF; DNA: TGCGCCAGCAGCCCTACGGGGGAATTGGCTGGGGCCAACGTCCTGACTTTC
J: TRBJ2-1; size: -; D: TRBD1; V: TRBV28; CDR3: CASSGGQGVNEQFF; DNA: TGTGCCAGCTCCGGGGGACAGGGGGTCAATGAGCAGTTCTTC